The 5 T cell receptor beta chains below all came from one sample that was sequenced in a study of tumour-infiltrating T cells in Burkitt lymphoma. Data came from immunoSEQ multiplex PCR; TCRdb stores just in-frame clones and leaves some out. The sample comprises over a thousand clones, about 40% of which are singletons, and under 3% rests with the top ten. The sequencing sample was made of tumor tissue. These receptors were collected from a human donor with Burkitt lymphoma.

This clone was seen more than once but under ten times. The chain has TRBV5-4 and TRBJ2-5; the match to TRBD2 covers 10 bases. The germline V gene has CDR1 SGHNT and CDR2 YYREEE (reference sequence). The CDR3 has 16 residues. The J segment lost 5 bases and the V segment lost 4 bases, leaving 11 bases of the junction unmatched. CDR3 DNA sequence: TGTGCCAGCAGCCCCCCGGGACTAGCGAAAATGGAGACCCAGTACTTC. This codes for CASSPPGLAKMETQYF.

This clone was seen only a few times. CDR3 region: CATSRDRNMNTEAFF. Written as DNA, the CDR3 is TGTGCCACCAGCAGAGACAGGAACATGAACACTGAAGCTTTCTTT. The V gene is TRBV15, the J gene TRBJ1-1; D gene ambiguous. Germline V lookup: CDR1 LNHNV, CDR2 YYDKDF (reference sequence). This CDR3 comprises 15 residues. Trimming removed 0 bases from V and 0 bases from J, with 8 bases in between.

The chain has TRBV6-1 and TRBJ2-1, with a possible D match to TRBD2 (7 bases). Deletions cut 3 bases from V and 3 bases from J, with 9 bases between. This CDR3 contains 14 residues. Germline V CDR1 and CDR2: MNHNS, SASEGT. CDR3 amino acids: CASSEGGGYNEQFF. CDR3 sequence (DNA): TGTGCCAGCAGTGAGGGAGGGGGCTACAATGAGCAGTTCTTC.

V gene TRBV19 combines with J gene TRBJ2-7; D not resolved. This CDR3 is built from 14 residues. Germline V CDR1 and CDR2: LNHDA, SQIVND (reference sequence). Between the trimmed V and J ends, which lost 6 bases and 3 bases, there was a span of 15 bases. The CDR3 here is CASSPRRSGYEQYF. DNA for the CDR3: TGTGCCAGTAGCCCAAGACGGTCCGGCTACGAGCAGTACTTC.

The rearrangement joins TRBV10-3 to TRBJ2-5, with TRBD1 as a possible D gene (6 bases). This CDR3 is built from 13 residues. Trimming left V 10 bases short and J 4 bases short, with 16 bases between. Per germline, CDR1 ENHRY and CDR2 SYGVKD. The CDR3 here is CATQTGPGETQYF. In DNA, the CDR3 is TGTGCCACTCAGACAGGTCCAGGAGAGACCCAGTACTTC.